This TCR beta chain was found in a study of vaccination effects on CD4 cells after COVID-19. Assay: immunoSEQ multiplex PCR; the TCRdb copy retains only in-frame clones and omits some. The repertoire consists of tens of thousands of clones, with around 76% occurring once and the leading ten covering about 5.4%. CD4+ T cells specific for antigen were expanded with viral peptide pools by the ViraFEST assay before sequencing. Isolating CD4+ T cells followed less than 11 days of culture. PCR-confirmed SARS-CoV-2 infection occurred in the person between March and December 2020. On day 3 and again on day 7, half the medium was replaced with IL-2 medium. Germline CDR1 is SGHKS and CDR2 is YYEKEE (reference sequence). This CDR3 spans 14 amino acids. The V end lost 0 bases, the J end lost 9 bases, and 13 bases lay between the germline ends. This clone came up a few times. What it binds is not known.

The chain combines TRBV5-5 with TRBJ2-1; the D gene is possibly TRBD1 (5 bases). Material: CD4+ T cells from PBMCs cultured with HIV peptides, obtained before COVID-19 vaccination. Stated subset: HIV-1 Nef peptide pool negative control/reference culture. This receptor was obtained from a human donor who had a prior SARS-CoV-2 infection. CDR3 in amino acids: CASSLEPGYGEQFF. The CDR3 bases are TGTGCCAGCAGCTTGGAGCCAGGGTACGGTGAGCAGTTCTTC.